The 17 T cell receptor beta chains in this list originate from one sample, sequenced in a study of CD8+CD57+ T cells in acquired aplastic anemia. For sequencing, patients were chosen who had shown expansion of CD8+CD57+ cells by flow cytometry. Genomic DNA provided the template from which TCR beta VDJ and CDR3 profiles were obtained. MiXCR was run by TCRdb on the reads, yielding one entry per CDR3 protein. The data contain roughly 500,000 distinct CDR3 sequences, approximately 33% of them singletons. Sequencing was carried out using sorted CD4+, CD8+, or CD8+CD57+ T cells (not recorded which) from PBMCs. Source of these receptors: a human donor with aplastic anemia.

The chain is built from TRBV25-1 and TRBJ2-1; D gene unclear. V lost 5 bases to trimming and J lost 4 bases, with 15 bases between them. The CDR3 consists of 15 residues. Germline assignment: CDR1 MGHDK and CDR2 SYGVNS. Here the CDR3 reads CASSLVAGQYNEQFF. CDR3 DNA sequence: TGTGCCAGCAGTTTAGTGGCAGGCCAATACAATGAGCAGTTCTTC.

This clonotype has ten or more counts. The rearrangement uses TRBV9 and TRBJ1-6, with 8 bases that match TRBD1. J gave up 0 bases and V 3 bases, and 8 bases lay outside the gene matches. The CDR3 length is 18 residues. Germline V gene lookup returns CDR1 SGDLS and CDR2 YYNGEE. The CDR3 bases are TGTGCCAGCAGCGCTACCCCGGGACAGGACTCCTATAATTCACCCCTCCACTTT. It specifies CASSATPGQDSYNSPLHF.

CDR3 sequence reads: CATSDSNRDGQETQYF. In nucleotides, the CDR3 is TGTGCCACCAGTGACTCGAATAGGGACGGCCAAGAGACCCAGTACTTC. The rearrangement links TRBV24-1 to TRBJ2-5, with D perhaps being TRBD1 or TRBD2 (5 bases each). CDR3 length: 16 amino acids. V dropped 4 bases and J dropped 1 base, with 15 bases sitting between them. CDR1 and CDR2 from the germline V gene are KGHDR and SFDVKD.

This clonotype was found a few times. The chain has TRBV2 and TRBJ1-1, with TRBD1 as a possible D gene (5 bases). Germline V lookup: CDR1 SNHLY, CDR2 FYNNEI. The V gene lost 6 bases and the J gene lost 2 bases, with 16 bases spanning the gap. The CDR3 extends over 15 amino acids. The CDR3 bases are TGTGCCAGCAGCCAAGATTATAGGGGAAACACTGAAGCTTTCTTT. Encoded protein: CASSQDYRGNTEAFF.

The gene calls are TRBV25-1 and TRBJ2-2; D remains unclear. The CDR3 runs to 13 residues. Per germline, CDR1 MGHDK and CDR2 SYGVNS. Trimming took off 3 bases at V and 4 bases at J, with 6 bases between the two ends. The CDR3 loop reads CASSETATGELFF. The CDR3 DNA is TGTGCCAGCAGTGAGACGGCCACCGGGGAGCTGTTTTTT.

This clonotype was seen ten or more times. This CDR3 is CASSSTSYGYTF. The CDR3 nucleotides read TGTGCCAGCAGCTCCACCAGCTATGGCTACACCTTC. The J gene is TRBJ1-2, the V gene TRBV7-9; D unclear. With 4 bases removed from V and 4 bases from J, the gap between germline ends came to 7 bases. CDR1 SEHNR and CDR2 FQNEAQ come from the germline V gene (reference sequence). This CDR3 spans 12 amino acids.

The sample holds a few counts of this clonotype. This chain joins TRBV12-3 or TRBV12-4 and TRBJ2-1, with D unclear. The CDR3 is made up of 11 amino acids. Trimming stripped 3 bases from V and 6 bases from J, with 3 bases between. The CDR3 protein is CASSLPNEQFF. CDR3 bases: TGTGCCAGCAGTTTGCCCAATGAGCAGTTCTTC.

This clonotype was picked up many times. The J gene is TRBJ1-2, the V gene TRBV10-1; D may be TRBD1 (5 bases). The V gene lost 4 bases and the J gene lost 4 bases, with 10 bases spanning the gap. The CDR3 is 13 residues long. In germline, CDR1 is WNHNN, CDR2 SYGVQD (reference sequence). The CDR3 bases are TGCGCCAGCAGTGGACAGCGAAGCTATGGCTACACCTTC. It specifies CASSGQRSYGYTF.

This clonotype was counted many times. The rearrangement links TRBV15 to TRBJ1-1, with D perhaps TRBD1 (5 bases). The CDR3 consists of 16 residues. Germline CDR1 and CDR2: LNHNV and YYDKDF (reference sequence). Between the trimmed V and J ends, which lost 0 bases and 2 bases, there was a span of 13 bases. The CDR3 reads CATSRDRTRTNTEAFF. DNA of the CDR3: TGTGCCACCAGCAGAGATAGGACACGAACAAACACTGAAGCTTTCTTT.

This clonotype was counted at least ten times. This chain joins TRBV19 and TRBJ1-4; no clear D gene. V dropped 6 bases and J dropped 5 bases, with 16 bases sitting between them. CDR3 length equals 15 residues. Germline-derived CDR1 and CDR2 are LNHDA and SQIVND (reference sequence). The CDR3: CASSETAISNEKLFF. The CDR3 nucleotides are TGTGCCAGTAGCGAGACGGCCATCTCGAATGAAAAACTGTTTTTT.

This clonotype was observed at least ten times. The chain recombines TRBV7-2 with TRBJ1-6, with 10 positions matching TRBD1. The CDR3 spans 15 residues. The J segment lost 8 bases and the V segment lost 2 bases, leaving 3 bases of the junction unmatched. CDR1 and CDR2 from the germline V gene are SGHTA and FQGNSA. The CDR3: CASSLTGTGDSPLHF. CDR3 DNA sequence: TGTGCCAGCAGCTTAACCGGGACAGGGGATTCACCCCTCCACTTT.

The rearrangement uses TRBV5-1 and TRBJ2-1; weak D call: TRBD2 (6 bases). V was shortened by 3 bases and J by 6 bases, with 13 bases between the two germline ends. The CDR3 consists of 14 residues. Germline assignment: CDR1 SGHRS and CDR2 YFSETQ. The CDR3, as DNA: TGCGCCAGCAGCTCCGGGACTTCTATCAATGAGCAGTTCTTC. It specifies CASSSGTSINEQFF.

The chain carries TRBV7-3 and TRBJ1-6; unclear D gene. Trimming left V 5 bases short and J 14 bases short, with 22 bases between. This CDR3 is built from 15 residues. The germline V gene has CDR1 SGHTA and CDR2 FQGTGA. The CDR3 coding sequence is TGTGCCAGCAGCCGGACGGCGGACCCCAATTCGGCCCTCCACTTT. Residues: CASSRTADPNSALHF.

This clonotype appeared many times. V and J are TRBV19 and TRBJ1-1, with TRBD1 matching over 7 bases. This CDR3 contains 15 residues. The germline CDR1 and CDR2 sequences are LNHDA and SQIVND (reference sequence). Trimming cost V 6 bases and J 3 bases; bases outside gene matches: 10. CDR3 nucleotides: TGTGCCAGTAGAACACAGACAGGGACTCACACTGAAGCTTTCTTT. It codes for CASRTQTGTHTEAFF.

Ten or more counts support this clonotype. The rearrangement joins TRBV7-6 to TRBJ1-6; D unclear. The CDR3 is 15 amino acids. From germline, CDR1 is SGHVS and CDR2 FNYEAQ. V was cut by 6 bases and J by 1 base, with 10 bases left in between. CDR3 coding DNA: TGTGCCAGCAGTTCGACCGAGTCCTATAATTCACCCCTCCACTTT. It translates to CASSSTESYNSPLHF.

V usage is TRBV2 and J usage is TRBJ1-5; D gene ambiguous. In germline, CDR1 is SNHLY, CDR2 FYNNEI. The CDR3 consists of 14 residues. The V end was cut by 8 bases, the J end by 2 bases, with 13 bases between. CDR3 loop: CASELRQGNQPQHF. CDR3 DNA: TGTGCCAGCGAGCTCAGGCAGGGCAATCAGCCCCAGCATTTT.

The V and J genes are TRBV5-4 and TRBJ2-7; D possibly corresponds to TRBD1 (7 bases). V gave up 4 bases and J gave up 5 bases, with 22 bases separating them. This CDR3 has 16 residues. Per the germline V gene, CDR1 is SGHNT and CDR2 is YYREEE (reference sequence). The CDR3 protein is CASSNEGWAGGNEQYF. CDR3 coding DNA: TGTGCCAGCAGCAACGAGGGGTGGGCAGGGGGGAACGAGCAGTACTTC. The full variable domain, its missing parts supplied by reference TRBV5-4 and TRBJ2-7, is ETGVTQSPTHLIKTRGQQVTLRCSSQSGHNTVSWYQQALGQGPQFIFQYYREEENGRGNFPPRFSGLQFPNYSSELNVNALELDDSALYLCASSNEGWAGGNEQYFGPGTRLTVT.